Sequencing of this TCR beta chain was carried out in a study of cytomegalovirus exposure and HLA in healthy donors. Study results and limitations: TCR beta V- and J-gene trimming, according to a later analysis, was linked to a missense DCLRE1C variant.

The V segment lost 3 bases and the J segment 8 bases; nucleotides outside the gene matches: 9. CDR3 size: 15 residues. CDR1 is SGDLS, CDR2 YYNGEE, per germline. As for this clone: The antigen remains unidentified.

The PCR made use of 60 Vbeta and 13 Jbeta primers. Assay: immunoSEQ multiplex PCR; the TCRdb copy retains only in-frame clones and omits some. Of 95,000 to 100,000 clones listed, less than 80% are singletons. The clonotype originates from a man between 35 and 55 years old in good health and CMV-seronegative. The sequencing input was PBMCs. The gene calls are TRBV9 and TRBJ2-1; TRBD1 matches 9 bases. CDR3 coding DNA: TGTGCCAGCAGCGGAGGAGACAGGGGGAGCGATGAGCAGTTCTTC. Amino acid sequence: CASSGGDRGSDEQFF.